The entry below gives a single T cell receptor (beta chain) sequence along with its context. Its antigen remains unidentified. Germline CDR1 LGHNA, CDR2 YSLEER. The trim removed 0 bases at V and 4 bases at J, leaving 4 bases unmatched. The CDR3 sequence is 15 residues long. In the PCR, 60 Vbeta and 13 Jbeta primers were used. Sequencing was performed with immunoSEQ multiplex PCR; in TCRdb, only in-frame clones are kept and a portion is missing. The repertoire holds over 150,000 clones, with about four fifths as singletons. The record originates from a study of cytomegalovirus exposure and HLA in healthy donors. Study conclusions and caveats: The classifier was said to identify cytomegalovirus status with high specificity and sensitivity.

The rearrangement links TRBV4-3 to TRBJ2-7; 9 bases align to TRBD2. Sample: PBMCs. This sequence originates from a girl aged 10-17 years in good health and CMV-seropositive. The CDR3 DNA reads TGCGCCAGCAGCCAAGAAGGGCTAGCGGGGTACGAGCAGTACTTC. Translated, it gives CASSQEGLAGYEQYF.